One and the same sample provided the 10 T cell receptor beta chains below, sequenced in a study of synovial regulatory T cells in juvenile arthritis. Profiled with immunoSEQ multiplex PCR; TCRdb holds only in-frame clones, not every one. The sample includes roughly 7,300 clones. Source material: Treg cells from blood. Subset: remaining (HLA-DR-negative) circulating blood Treg cells. The receptors stem from a donor aged 2-30 years with juvenile idiopathic arthritis.

J is TRBJ2-1 and V is TRBV2; no DNA is available, so the TRBD2 call from TCRdb remains unchecked. Germline CDR1 is SNHLY and CDR2 is FYNNEI. This CDR3 is built from 15 residues. A DNA sequence was not provided. CDR3 sequence: CASSGASGGIDEQFF.

This rearrangement joins TRBV15 to TRBJ1-2. The germline V gene has CDR1 LNHNV and CDR2 YYDKDF (reference sequence). The CDR3 totals 15 residues. Only the protein is on record. The CDR3 loop reads CATSRDKTAVRGNTF.

This CDR3 reads CASSFGTSGTDTQYF. The chain joins TRBV11-2 to TRBJ2-3; lacking DNA, the TRBD2 call made by TCRdb goes unchecked. The CDR3 contains 15 residues. No DNA has been recorded. CDR1 SGHAT and CDR2 FQNNGV come from the germline V gene.

This clone shows up as medium-sized by frequency. The chain joins TRBV5-1 to TRBJ1-2; with no DNA, the TCRdb D assignment of TRBD1 cannot be verified. This CDR3 comprises 17 residues. The coding DNA is unavailable. Per germline, CDR1 SGHRS and CDR2 YFSETQ. The chain's CDR3 is CASATGTGVSASYGYTF.

The V gene is TRBV11-2, the J gene TRBJ2-3. CDR3 length: 12 residues. This entry has no DNA. Germline loops: CDR1 SGHAT, CDR2 FQNNGV. The CDR3 sequence: CASSSWSDTQYF. The variable domain in full, with the rest retrieved from reference TRBV11-2 and TRBJ2-3, is EAGVAQSPRYKIIEKRQSVAFWCNPISGHATLYWYQQILGQGPKLLIQFQNNGVVDDSQLPKDRFSAERLKGVDSTLKIQPAKLEDSAVYLCASSSWSDTQYFGPGTRLTVL.

This chain uses TRBV19 with TRBJ2-7; without DNA, the TCRdb call of TRBD1 cannot be checked. Germline CDR1 LNHDA, CDR2 SQIVND (reference sequence). This CDR3 has 14 amino acids. No DNA appears here. This chain's CDR3 is CASSIDHRGYEQYF.

The J gene is TRBJ1-1, the V gene TRBV5-1; absent DNA, TCRdb's TRBD1 call cannot be checked. CDR3 length equals 13 residues. Nucleotide data are not available. Per germline, CDR1 SGHRS and CDR2 YFSETQ. The CDR3 sequence: CASSLQGNTEAFF.

The genes are TRBV19 and TRBJ2-2; checking the TCRdb D call of TRBD2 is not possible without DNA. Germline lookup yields CDR1 LNHDA and CDR2 SQIVND (reference sequence). This CDR3 is 13 amino acids long. Only the protein is on record. The CDR3 region is CATRGTNTGELFF.

This chain joins TRBV11-2 and TRBJ2-7; TCRdb gives TRBD2 as the D gene, but with no DNA this cannot be confirmed. Germline V CDR1 and CDR2: SGHAT, FQNNGV. CDR3 size: 15 residues. DNA for this receptor is not on file. CDR3: CASSSRTSGINEQYF.

The V call is TRBV6-6, the J call TRBJ1-2. The germline V gene has CDR1 MNHNY and CDR2 SVGAGI (reference sequence). The CDR3 length is 15 residues. The entry carries no DNA sequence. This CDR3 reads CASSKQHGGLIGYTF.